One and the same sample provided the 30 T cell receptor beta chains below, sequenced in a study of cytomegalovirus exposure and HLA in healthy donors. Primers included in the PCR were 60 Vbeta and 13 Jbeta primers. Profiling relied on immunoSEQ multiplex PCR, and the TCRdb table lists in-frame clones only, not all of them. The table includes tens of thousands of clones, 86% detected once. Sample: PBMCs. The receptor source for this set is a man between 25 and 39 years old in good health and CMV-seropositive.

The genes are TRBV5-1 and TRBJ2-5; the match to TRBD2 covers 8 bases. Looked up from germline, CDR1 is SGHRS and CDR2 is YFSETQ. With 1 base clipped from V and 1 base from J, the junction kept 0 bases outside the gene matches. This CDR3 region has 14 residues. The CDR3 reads CASSLTSGQETQYF. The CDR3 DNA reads TGCGCCAGCAGCTTGACTAGCGGCCAAGAGACCCAGTACTTC. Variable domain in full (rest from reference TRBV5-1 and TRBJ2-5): KAGVTQTPRYLIKTRGQQVTLSCSPISGHRSVSWYQQTPGQGLQFLFEYFSETQRNKGNFPGRFSGRQFSNSRSEMNVSTLELGDSALYLCASSLTSGQETQYFGPGTRLLVL.

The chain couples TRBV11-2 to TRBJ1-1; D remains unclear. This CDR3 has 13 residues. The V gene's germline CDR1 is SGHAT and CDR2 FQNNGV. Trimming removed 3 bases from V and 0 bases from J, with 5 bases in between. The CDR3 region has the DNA TGTGCCAGCAGCTTCGACTTGAACACTGAAGCTTTCTTT. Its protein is CASSFDLNTEAFF.

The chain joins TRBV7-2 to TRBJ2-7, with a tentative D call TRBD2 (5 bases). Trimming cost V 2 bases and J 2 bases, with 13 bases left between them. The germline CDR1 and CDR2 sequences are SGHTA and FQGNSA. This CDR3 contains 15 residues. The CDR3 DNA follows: TGTGCCAGCAGCTTAAACGGGAACCTCGCCTACGAGCAGTACTTC. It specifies CASSLNGNLAYEQYF.

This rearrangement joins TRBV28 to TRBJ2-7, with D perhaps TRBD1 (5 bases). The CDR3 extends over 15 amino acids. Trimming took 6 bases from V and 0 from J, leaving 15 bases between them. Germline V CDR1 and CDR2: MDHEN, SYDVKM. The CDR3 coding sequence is TGTGCCAGCAGCCAGAGCCAGGGTGGCTCCTACGAGCAGTACTTC. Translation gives CASSQSQGGSYEQYF.

The CDR3 DNA reads as TGTGCCAGCAGCCCTACGGGAGGAGATTACAATGAGCAGTTCTTC. Its protein is CASSPTGGDYNEQFF. The chain has TRBV28 and TRBJ2-1; 7 bases are shared with TRBD2. The CDR3 totals 15 residues. Trimming cost V 6 bases and J 4 bases; bases outside gene matches: 9. The germline CDR1 and CDR2 sequences are MDHEN and SYDVKM.

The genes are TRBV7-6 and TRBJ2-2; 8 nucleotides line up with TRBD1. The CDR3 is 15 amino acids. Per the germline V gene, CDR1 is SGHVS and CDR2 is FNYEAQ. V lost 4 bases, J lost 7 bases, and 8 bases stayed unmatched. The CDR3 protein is CASSWGYRGSGELFF. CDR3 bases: TGTGCCAGCAGCTGGGGATACAGGGGGAGCGGGGAGCTGTTTTTT.

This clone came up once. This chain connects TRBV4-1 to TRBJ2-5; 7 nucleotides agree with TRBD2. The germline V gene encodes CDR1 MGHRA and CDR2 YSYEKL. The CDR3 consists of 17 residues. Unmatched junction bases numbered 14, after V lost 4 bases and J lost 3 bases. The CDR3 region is CASSRVVAGAQKETQYF. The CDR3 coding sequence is TGCGCCAGCAGCCGCGTTGTTGCGGGAGCCCAAAAAGAGACCCAGTACTTC.

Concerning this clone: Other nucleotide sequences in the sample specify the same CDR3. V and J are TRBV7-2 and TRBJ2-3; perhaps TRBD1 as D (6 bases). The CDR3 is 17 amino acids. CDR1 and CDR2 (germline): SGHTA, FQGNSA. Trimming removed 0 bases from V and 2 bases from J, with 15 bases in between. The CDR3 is CASSLAAGTPSTDTQYF. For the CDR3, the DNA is TGTGCCAGCAGCTTAGCGGCCGGGACACCCTCCACAGATACGCAGTATTTT.

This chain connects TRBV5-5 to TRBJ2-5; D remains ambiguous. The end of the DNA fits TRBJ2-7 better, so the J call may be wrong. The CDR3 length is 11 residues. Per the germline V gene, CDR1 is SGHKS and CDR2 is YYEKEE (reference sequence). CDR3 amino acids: CASSLGGEQYF. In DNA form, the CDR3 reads TGTGCCAGCAGCTTGGGAGGCGAGCAGTACTTC.

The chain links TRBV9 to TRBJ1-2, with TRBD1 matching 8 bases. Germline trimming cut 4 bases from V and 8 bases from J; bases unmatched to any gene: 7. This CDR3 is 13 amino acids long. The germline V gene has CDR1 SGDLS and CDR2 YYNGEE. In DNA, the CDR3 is TGTGCCAGCAGCCTCGAGACAGGGGAGGGCTACACCTTC. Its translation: CASSLETGEGYTF.

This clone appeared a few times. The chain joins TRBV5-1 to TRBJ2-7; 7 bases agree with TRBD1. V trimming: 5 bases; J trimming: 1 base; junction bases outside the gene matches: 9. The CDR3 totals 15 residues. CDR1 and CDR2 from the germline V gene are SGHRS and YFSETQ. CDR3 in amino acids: CASSYYRGKSYEQYF. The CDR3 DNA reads TGCGCCAGCAGTTACTACAGGGGTAAATCCTACGAGCAGTACTTC.

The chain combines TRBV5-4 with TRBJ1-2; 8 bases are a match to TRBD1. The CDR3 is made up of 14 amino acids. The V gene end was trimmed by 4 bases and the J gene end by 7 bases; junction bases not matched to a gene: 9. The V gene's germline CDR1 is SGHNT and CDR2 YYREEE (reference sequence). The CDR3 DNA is TGTGCCAGCAGCGAAGGACAGGGAACGAGTGGCTACACCTTC. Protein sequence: CASSEGQGTSGYTF.

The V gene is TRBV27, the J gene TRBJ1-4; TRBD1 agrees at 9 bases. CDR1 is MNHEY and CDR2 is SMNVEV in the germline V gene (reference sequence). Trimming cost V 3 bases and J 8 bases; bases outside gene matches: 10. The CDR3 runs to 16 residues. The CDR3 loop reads CASSFSGQGMGEKLFF. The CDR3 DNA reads TGTGCCAGCAGTTTCTCGGGACAGGGTATGGGGGAAAAACTGTTTTTT.

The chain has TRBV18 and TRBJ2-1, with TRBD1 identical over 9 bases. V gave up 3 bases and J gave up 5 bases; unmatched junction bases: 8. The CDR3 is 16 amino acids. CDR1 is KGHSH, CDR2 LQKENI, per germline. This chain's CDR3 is CASSPGWTGVDNEQFF. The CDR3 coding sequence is TGTGCCAGCTCACCCGGATGGACAGGGGTGGACAATGAGCAGTTCTTC.

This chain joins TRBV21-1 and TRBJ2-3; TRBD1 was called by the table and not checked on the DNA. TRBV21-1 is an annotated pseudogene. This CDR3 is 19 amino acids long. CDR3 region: CASSKKYRGHLGEPDTQYF. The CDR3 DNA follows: TGTGCCAGCAGCAAAAAGTACAGGGGACACCTCGGGGAGCCAGATACGCAGTATTTT.

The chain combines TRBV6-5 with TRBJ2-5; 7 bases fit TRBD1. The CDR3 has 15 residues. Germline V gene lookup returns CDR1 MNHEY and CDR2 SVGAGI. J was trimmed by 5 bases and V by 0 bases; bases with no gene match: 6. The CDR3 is CASSYSNRGWETQYF. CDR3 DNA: TGTGCCAGCAGTTACTCGAACAGGGGATGGGAGACCCAGTACTTC.

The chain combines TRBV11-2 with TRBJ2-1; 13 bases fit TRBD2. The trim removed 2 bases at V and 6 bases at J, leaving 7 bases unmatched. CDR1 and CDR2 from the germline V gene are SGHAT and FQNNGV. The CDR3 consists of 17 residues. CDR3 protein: CASSLRPWTSGSNEQFF. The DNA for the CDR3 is TGTGCCAGCAGCTTACGTCCGTGGACTAGCGGGAGCAATGAGCAGTTCTTC. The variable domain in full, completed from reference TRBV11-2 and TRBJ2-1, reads EAGVAQSPRYKIIEKRQSVAFWCNPISGHATLYWYQQILGQGPKLLIQFQNNGVVDDSQLPKDRFSAERLKGVDSTLKIQPAKLEDSAVYLCASSLRPWTSGSNEQFFGPGTRLTVL.

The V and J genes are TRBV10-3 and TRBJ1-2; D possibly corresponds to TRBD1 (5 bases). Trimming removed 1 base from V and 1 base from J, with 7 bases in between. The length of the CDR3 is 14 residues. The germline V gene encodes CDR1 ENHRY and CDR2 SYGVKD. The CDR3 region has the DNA TGTGCCATCAGTGAGTTGACAGATAACTATGGCTACACCTTC. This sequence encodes CAISELTDNYGYTF.

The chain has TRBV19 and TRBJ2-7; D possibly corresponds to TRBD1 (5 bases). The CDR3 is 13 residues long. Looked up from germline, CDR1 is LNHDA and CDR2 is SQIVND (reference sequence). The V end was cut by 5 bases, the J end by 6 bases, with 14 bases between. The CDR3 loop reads CASSGQAPAEQYF. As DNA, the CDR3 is TGTGCCAGTAGTGGACAAGCGCCGGCCGAGCAGTACTTC.

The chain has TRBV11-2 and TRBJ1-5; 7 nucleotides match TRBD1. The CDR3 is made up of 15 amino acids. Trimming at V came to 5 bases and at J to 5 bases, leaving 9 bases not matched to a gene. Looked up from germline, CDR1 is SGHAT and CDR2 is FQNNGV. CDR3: CASSPRQGLDQPQHF. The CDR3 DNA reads TGTGCCAGCAGCCCACGACAGGGCCTCGATCAGCCCCAGCATTTT.

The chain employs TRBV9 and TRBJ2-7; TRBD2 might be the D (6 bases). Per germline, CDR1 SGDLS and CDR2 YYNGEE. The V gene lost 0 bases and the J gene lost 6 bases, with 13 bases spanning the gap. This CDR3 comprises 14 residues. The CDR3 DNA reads TGTGCCAGCAGCGTAGGGCAGGGAGGAAGCGAGCAGTACTTC. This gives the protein CASSVGQGGSEQYF.

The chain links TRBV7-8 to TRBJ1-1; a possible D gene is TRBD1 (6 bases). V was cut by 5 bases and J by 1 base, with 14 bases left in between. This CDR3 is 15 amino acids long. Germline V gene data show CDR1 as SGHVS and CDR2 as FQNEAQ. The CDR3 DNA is TGTGCCAGCAGCCCCGATGGACAGCCGAACACTGAAGCTTTCTTT. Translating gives CASSPDGQPNTEAFF.

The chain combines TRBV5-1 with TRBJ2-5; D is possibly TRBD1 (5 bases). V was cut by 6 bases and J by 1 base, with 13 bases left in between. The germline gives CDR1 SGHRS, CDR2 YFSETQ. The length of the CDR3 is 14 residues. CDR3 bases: TGCGCCAGCACCTCGGCCAGGGCCCAAGAGACCCAGTACTTC. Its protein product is CASTSARAQETQYF. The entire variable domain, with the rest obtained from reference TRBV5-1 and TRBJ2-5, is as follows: KAGVTQTPRYLIKTRGQQVTLSCSPISGHRSVSWYQQTPGQGLQFLFEYFSETQRNKGNFPGRFSGRQFSNSRSEMNVSTLELGDSALYLCASTSARAQETQYFGPGTRLLVL.

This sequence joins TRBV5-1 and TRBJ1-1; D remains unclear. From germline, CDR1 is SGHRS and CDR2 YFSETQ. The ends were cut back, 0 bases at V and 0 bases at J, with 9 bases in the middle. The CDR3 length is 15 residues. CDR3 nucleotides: TGCGCCAGCAGCTTGGAGGGAGATATGAACACTGAAGCTTTCTTT. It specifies CASSLEGDMNTEAFF.

The CDR3, as DNA: TGTGCCAGCAGCCAATCCCAGAGCACAGATACGCAGTATTTT. Its translation is CASSQSQSTDTQYF. The V gene is TRBV16, the J gene TRBJ2-3; D gene ambiguous. The CDR3 runs 14 residues. CDR1 and CDR2 from the germline V gene are KGHSY and FQNENV. Trimming left V 0 bases short and J 0 bases short, with 4 bases between.

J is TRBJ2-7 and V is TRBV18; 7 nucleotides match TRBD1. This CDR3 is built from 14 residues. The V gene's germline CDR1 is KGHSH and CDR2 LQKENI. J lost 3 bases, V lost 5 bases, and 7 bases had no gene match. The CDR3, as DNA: TGTGCCAGCTCAGTGACAGGGTATCTCTACGAGCAGTACTTC. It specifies CASSVTGYLYEQYF.

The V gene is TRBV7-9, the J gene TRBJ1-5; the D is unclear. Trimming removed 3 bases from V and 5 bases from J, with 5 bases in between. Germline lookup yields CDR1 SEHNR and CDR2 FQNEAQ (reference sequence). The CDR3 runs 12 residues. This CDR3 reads CASSFTDQPQHF. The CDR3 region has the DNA TGTGCCAGCAGCTTCACGGATCAGCCCCAGCATTTT. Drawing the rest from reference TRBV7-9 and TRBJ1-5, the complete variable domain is DTGVSQNPRHKITKRGQNVTFRCDPISEHNRLYWYRQTLGQGPEFLTYFQNEAQLEKSRLLSDRFSAERPKGSFSTLEIQRTEQGDSAMYLCASSFTDQPQHFGDGTRLSIL.

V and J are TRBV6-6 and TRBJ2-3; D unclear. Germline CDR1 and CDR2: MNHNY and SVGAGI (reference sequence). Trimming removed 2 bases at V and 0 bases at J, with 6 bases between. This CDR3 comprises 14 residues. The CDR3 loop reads CASSYDTSTDTQYF. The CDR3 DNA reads TGTGCCAGCAGTTACGACACTAGCACAGATACGCAGTATTTT.

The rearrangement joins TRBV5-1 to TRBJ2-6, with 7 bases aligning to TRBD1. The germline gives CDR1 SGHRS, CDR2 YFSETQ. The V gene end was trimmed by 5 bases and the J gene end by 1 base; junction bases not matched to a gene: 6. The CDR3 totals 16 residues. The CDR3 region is CASSMGQSSGANVLTF. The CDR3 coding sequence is TGCGCCAGCAGTATGGGACAGTCATCTGGGGCCAACGTCCTGACTTTC.

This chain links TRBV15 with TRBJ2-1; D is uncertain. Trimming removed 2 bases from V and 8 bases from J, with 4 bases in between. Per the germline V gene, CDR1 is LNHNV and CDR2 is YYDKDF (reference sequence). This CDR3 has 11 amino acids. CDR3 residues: CATSRLDEQFF. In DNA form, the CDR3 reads TGTGCCACCAGCAGATTAGATGAGCAGTTCTTC.